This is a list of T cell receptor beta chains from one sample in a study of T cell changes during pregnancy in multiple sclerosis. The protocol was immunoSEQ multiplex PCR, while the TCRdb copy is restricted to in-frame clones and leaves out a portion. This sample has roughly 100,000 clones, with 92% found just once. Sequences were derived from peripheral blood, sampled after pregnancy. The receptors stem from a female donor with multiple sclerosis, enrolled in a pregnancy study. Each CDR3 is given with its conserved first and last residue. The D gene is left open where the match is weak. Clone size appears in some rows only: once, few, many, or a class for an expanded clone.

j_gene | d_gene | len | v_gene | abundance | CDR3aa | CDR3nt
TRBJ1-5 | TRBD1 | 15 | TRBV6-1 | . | CASSEQTGGNQPQHF | TGTGCCAGCAGTGAACAAACAGGGGGCAATCAGCCCCAGCATTTT
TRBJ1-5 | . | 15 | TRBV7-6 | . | CASSLWPGSAQPQHF | TGTGCCAGCAGCTTATGGCCGGGGTCGGCTCAGCCCCAGCATTTT
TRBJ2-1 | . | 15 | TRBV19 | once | CASSITSGAYNEQFF | TGTGCCAGTAGTATTACCAGCGGCGCATACAATGAGCAGTTCTTC
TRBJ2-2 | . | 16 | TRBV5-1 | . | CASSLEAGFNTGELFF | TGCGCCAGCAGCTTGGAGGCAGGGTTTAACACCGGGGAGCTGTTTTTT
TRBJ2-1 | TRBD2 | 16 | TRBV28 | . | CASSLSSGGIMYEQFF | TGTGCCAGCAGTTTATCAAGCGGGGGGATTATGTATGAGCAGTTCTTC
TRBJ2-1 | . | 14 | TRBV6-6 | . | CASSYSTPYNEQFF | TGTGCCAGCAGTTACTCGACACCTTACAATGAGCAGTTCTTC
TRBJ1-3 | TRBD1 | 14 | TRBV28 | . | CASMVRGLGNTIYF | TGTGCCAGCATGGTCAGGGGGCTCGGAAACACCATATATTTT
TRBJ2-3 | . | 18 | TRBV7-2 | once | CASSLRRGGALGTDTQYF | TGTGCCAGCAGCCTAAGGAGGGGCGGGGCTCTGGGCACAGATACGCAGTATTTT
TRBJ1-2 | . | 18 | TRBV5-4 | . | CASSTIQGNEGYNYGYTF | TGTGCCAGCAGCACCATACAGGGAAACGAGGGGTACAACTATGGCTACACCTTC
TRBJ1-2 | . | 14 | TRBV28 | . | CASSLRGLPGGYTF | TGTGCCAGCAGTTTAAGGGGATTGCCCGGGGGCTACACCTTC
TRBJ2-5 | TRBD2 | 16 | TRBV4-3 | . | CASSQDPLAGAETQYF | TGCGCCAGCAGCCAAGATCCTCTAGCGGGGGCTGAGACCCAGTACTTC
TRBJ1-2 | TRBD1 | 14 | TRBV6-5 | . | CASSRDRALWGYTF | TGTGCCAGCAGTAGGGACAGGGCTCTTTGGGGCTACACCTTC
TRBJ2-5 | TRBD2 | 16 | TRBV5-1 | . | CASSLSERGGWETQYF | TGCGCCAGCAGCTTGAGCGAGCGGGGGGGCTGGGAGACCCAGTACTTC
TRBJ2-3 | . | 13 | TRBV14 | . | CASSQDPGTRMYF | TGTGCCAGCAGCCAAGATCCCGGGACTCGCATGTATTTT
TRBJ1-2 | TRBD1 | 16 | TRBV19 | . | CASSISGWTGNYGYTF | TGTGCCAGTAGTATCTCGGGTTGGACAGGCAACTATGGCTACACCTTC
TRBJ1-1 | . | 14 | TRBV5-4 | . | CASSLVDKDTEAFF | TGTGCCAGCAGCTTGGTGGACAAAGACACTGAAGCTTTCTTT
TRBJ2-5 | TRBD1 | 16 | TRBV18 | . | CASSPGRTGRRETQYF | TGTGCCAGCTCACCAGGGCGGACAGGCCGTCGGGAGACCCAGTACTTC
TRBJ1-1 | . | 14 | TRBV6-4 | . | CASSDSSQNTEAFF | TGTGCCAGCAGTGACTCGAGCCAGAACACTGAAGCTTTCTTT
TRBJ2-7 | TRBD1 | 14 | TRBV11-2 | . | CASSSGTGFYEQYF | TGTGCCAGCAGCTCCGGGACAGGGTTCTACGAGCAGTACTTC
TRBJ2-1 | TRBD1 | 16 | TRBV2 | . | CASSEFAGTGYNEQFF | TGTGCCAGCAGTGAATTCGCCGGGACAGGGTACAATGAGCAGTTCTTC
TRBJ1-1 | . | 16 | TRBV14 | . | CASSQRVLSGNTEAFF | TGTGCCAGCAGCCAACGTGTATTATCAGGGAACACTGAAGCTTTCTTT
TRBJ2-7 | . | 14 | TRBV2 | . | CASRRGPLSYEQYF | TGTGCCAGCAGGCGGGGTCCACTTTCCTACGAGCAGTACTTC
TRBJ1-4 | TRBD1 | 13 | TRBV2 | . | CASKETGGGKLFF | TGTGCCAGCAAGGAAACAGGGGGCGGAAAACTGTTTTTT
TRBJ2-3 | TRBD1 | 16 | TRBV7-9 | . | CASSKGSTGGADTQYF | TGTGCCAGCAGCAAGGGTTCGACAGGGGGCGCAGATACGCAGTATTTT
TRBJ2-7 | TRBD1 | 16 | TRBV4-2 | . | CASSQATGTGTYDPYF | TGTGCCAGCAGCCAAGCAACCGGGACAGGGACCTACGACCCCTACTTC
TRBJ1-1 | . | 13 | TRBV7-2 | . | CASSPTGNTEAFF | TGTGCCAGCAGCCCCACGGGGAACACTGAAGCTTTCTTT
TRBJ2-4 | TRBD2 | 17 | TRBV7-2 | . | CASSLGQRGAFKNIQYF | TGTGCCAGCAGCTTAGGTCAGCGGGGGGCGTTTAAAAACATTCAGTACTTC
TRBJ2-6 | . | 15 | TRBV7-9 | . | CASSLTASGANVLTF | TGTGCCAGCAGCCTAACAGCCTCTGGGGCCAACGTCCTGACTTTC
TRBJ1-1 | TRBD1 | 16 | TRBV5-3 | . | CARSALGQGGNTEAFF | TGTGCCAGAAGCGCCCTTGGACAGGGGGGAAACACTGAAGCTTTCTTT
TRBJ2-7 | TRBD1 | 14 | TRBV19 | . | CASRNRGEVYEQYF | TGTGCCAGTAGGAACAGGGGTGAAGTGTACGAGCAGTACTTC
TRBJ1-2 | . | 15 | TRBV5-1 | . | CASSLTGIDNYGYTF | TGCGCCAGCAGCTTGACAGGGATCGACAACTATGGCTACACCTTC
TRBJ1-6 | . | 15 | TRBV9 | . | CAGSTDSGLNSPLHF | TGTGCCGGCAGCACAGATTCGGGACTCAATTCACCCCTCCACTTT
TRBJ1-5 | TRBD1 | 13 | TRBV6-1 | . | CASSRDRVQPQHF | TGTGCCAGCAGCCGGGACAGGGTTCAGCCCCAGCATTTT
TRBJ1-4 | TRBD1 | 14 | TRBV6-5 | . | CASRQTGVREKLFF | TGTGCCAGCAGGCAGACAGGGGTGAGGGAAAAACTGTTTTTT
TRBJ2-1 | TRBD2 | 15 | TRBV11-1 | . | CASSLISSGFGEQFF | TGTGCCAGCAGCTTGATCTCTAGCGGTTTTGGTGAGCAGTTCTTC
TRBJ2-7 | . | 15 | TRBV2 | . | CASSEKSGGAREQYF | TGTGCCAGCAGTGAAAAAAGTGGGGGGGCGCGCGAGCAGTACTTC
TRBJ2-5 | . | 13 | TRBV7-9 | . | CASSLRYQETQYF | TGTGCCAGCAGCTTGCGCTACCAAGAGACCCAGTACTTC
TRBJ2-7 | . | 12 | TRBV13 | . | CASSLELEEQYF | TGTGCCAGCAGCTTGGAGCTCGAGGAGCAGTACTTC
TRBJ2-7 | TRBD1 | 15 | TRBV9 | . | CASSVSGTGNGEQYF | TGTGCCAGCAGCGTATCGGGGACAGGCAATGGCGAGCAGTACTTC
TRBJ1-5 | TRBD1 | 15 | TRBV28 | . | CASSTGQGASQPQHF | TGTGCCAGCAGTACGGGACAGGGGGCAAGTCAGCCCCAGCATTTT
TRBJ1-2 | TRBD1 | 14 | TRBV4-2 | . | CASSPLTGDYGYTF | TGTGCCAGCAGCCCGCTGACAGGGGACTATGGCTACACCTTC
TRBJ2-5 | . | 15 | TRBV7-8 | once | CASSLLGGVQETQYF | TGTGCCAGCAGCTTATTGGGCGGGGTGCAAGAGACCCAGTACTTC
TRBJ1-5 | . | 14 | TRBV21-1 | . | CASSRGHSNQPQHF | TGTGCCAGCAGTAGGGGGCATAGCAATCAGCCCCAGCATTTT
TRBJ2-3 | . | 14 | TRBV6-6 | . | CASSQGSSTDTQYF | TGTGCCAGCAGTCAGGGGTCTAGCACAGATACGCAGTATTTT
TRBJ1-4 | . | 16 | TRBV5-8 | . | CASSSARTGTNEKLFF | TGTGCCAGCAGCTCGGCCCGCACAGGAACTAATGAAAAACTGTTTTTT
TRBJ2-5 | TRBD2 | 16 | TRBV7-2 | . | CASSLSSSGGQETQYF | TGTGCCAGCAGCTTATCGTCTAGCGGGGGTCAAGAGACCCAGTACTTC
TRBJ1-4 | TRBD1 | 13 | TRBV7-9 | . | CASSLDKGANPFF | TGTGCCAGCAGCTTAGATAAGGGGGCAAATCCGTTTTTT
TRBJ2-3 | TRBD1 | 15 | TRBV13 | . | CASSLRGRVEDTQYF | TGTGCCAGCAGCTTAAGGGGGCGGGTAGAAGATACGCAGTATTTT
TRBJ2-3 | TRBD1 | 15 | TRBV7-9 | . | CASSFQGARTDTQYF | TGTGCCAGCAGCTTCCAGGGGGCTCGCACAGATACGCAGTATTTT
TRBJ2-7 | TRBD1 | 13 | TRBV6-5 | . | CASGTGPTYEQYF | TGTGCCAGCGGGACAGGGCCGACCTACGAGCAGTACTTC
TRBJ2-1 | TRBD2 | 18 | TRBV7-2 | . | CASSLGHSGGARYNEQFF | TGTGCCAGCAGCTTAGGCCACAGCGGGGGGGCTAGGTACAATGAGCAGTTCTTC
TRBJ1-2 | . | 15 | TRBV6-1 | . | CASSEGLVIAYGYTF | TGTGCCAGCAGTGAGGGACTAGTAATCGCCTATGGCTACACCTTC
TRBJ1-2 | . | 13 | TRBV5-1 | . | CASSNSGDYGYTF | TGCGCCAGCAGCAATTCAGGGGACTATGGCTACACCTTC
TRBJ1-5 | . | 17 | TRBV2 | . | CASSEARGRASNQPQHF | TGTGCCAGCAGTGAAGCCAGGGGCCGCGCCAGCAATCAGCCCCAGCATTTT
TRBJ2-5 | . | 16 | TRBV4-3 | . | CASSQGTGTVQETQYF | TGCGCCAGCAGCCAAGGTACCGGGACTGTACAAGAGACCCAGTACTTC
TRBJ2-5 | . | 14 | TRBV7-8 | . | CASSLLGAEETQYF | TGTGCCAGCAGCTTATTGGGAGCGGAAGAGACCCAGTACTTC
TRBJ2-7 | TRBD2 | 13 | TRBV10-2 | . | CASVSRGGHEQYF | TGCGCCAGCGTTTCCCGGGGGGGTCACGAGCAGTACTTC